This T cell receptor beta chain is from a study of T cells in localized non-small cell lung cancer. Study observations and caveats: Only one tumor region went through sequencing, so heterogeneity may still be there. Among blood samples, higher T cell density accompanied longer overall survival. Uninvolved adjacent lung had the highest recorded T cell clonality, with tumor below it. Adjacent lung exhibited a median of 57 among the 100 most abundant tumor clones.

Trimming left V 2 bases short and J 0 bases short, with 11 bases between. The germline V gene has CDR1 SGHDN and CDR2 FVKESK. The CDR3 is 16 residues long. Here immunoSEQ multiplex PCR was the method, and the copy in TCRdb shows in-frame clones only, minus some. The sample lists about 1,600 clones; about a sixth were seen once. Regarding this clone: Its cognate antigen is unknown.

The sample was normal lung tissue next to the tumor, taken before any cancer treatment. The chain couples TRBV14 to TRBJ1-3; D perhaps matches TRBD1 (5 bases). This sequence was found in a male donor at least 60 years old with stage III squamous cell lung carcinoma. The CDR3 here is CASSQLGVISGNTIYF. In DNA, the CDR3 is TGTGCCAGCAGCCAACTGGGGGTGATCTCTGGAAACACCATATATTTT.